A selection of T cell receptor beta chains follows, all from one sample in a study of shared clonotypes between healthy human individuals. TCRdb's table, derived via immunoSEQ multiplex PCR, lists solely in-frame clones and lacks some. The sample includes around 2.1 million clones, around 95% of them seen just once. Sequencing was carried out using naive CD4+ T cells sorted from blood. Receptors were obtained from a man younger than 35 in good health. The conserved cysteine and the conserved F or W are not part of the CDR3 here.

v_call: TRBV18; j_call: TRBJ2-5; cdr3_aa: ASCPSSPGTQY
v_call: TRBV15; j_call: TRBJ2-7; cdr3_aa: ATSRADYNYEQY
v_call: TRBV18; j_call: TRBJ1-4; cdr3_aa: ASSQGDTNEKLF
v_call: TRBV20-1; j_call: TRBJ2-1; cdr3_aa: SARAEGQF
v_call: TRBV6-5; j_call: TRBJ1-1; cdr3_aa: ASSYRTGGSGTEAF
v_call: TRBV11-3; j_call: TRBJ1-2; cdr3_aa: ASSFFANLRLDYGYT
v_call: TRBV9; j_call: TRBJ2-5; cdr3_aa: ASSVQYDSQTQY
v_call: TRBV6-5; j_call: TRBJ2-1; cdr3_aa: ASSYSAGVVTNEQF
v_call: TRBV9; j_call: TRBJ2-3; cdr3_aa: ASSGGPGLLTDTQY
v_call: TRBV9; j_call: TRBJ2-7; cdr3_aa: ASSPASGTSYEQY
v_call: TRBV9; j_call: TRBJ1-1; cdr3_aa: ASSDNGGGTEAF
v_call: TRBV6-8; j_call: TRBJ1-3; cdr3_aa: ASSPMAGNTIY
v_call: TRBV15; j_call: TRBJ2-1; cdr3_aa: ATLGTRGASRKYNEQF
v_call: TRBV4-3; j_call: TRBJ2-3; cdr3_aa: ASSHLAGGTDTQY
v_call: TRBV7-3; j_call: TRBJ2-3; cdr3_aa: ASSQTGTGKFDTQY
v_call: TRBV7-2; j_call: TRBJ1-6; cdr3_aa: ASSFRSRGLGSPLH
v_call: TRBV7-2; j_call: TRBJ2-7; cdr3_aa: ASSFDPGTPYEQY
v_call: TRBV10-3; j_call: TRBJ2-3; cdr3_aa: AIKETATDTQY
v_call: TRBV30; j_call: TRBJ1-2; cdr3_aa: AWRIPGQLYGYT
v_call: TRBV19; j_call: TRBJ1-4; cdr3_aa: ASSILLGEKLF
v_call: TRBV28; j_call: TRBJ2-7; cdr3_aa: ASSSAEAGQGAREQY
v_call: TRBV30; j_call: TRBJ1-1; cdr3_aa: AWRGDRMNTEAF
v_call: TRBV18; j_call: TRBJ2-5; cdr3_aa: ASSPPRGQETQY
v_call: TRBV6-5; j_call: TRBJ1-2; cdr3_aa: ASSYSGSLYGYT
v_call: TRBV10-3; j_call: TRBJ2-3; cdr3_aa: AIRSEDTQY
v_call: TRBV19; j_call: TRBJ2-7; cdr3_aa: PHARSYEQY
v_call: TRBV11-2; j_call: TRBJ2-6; cdr3_aa: ASSLAGGANVLT
v_call: TRBV25-1; j_call: TRBJ2-5; cdr3_aa: ASSPGTQETQY
v_call: TRBV28; j_call: TRBJ1-2; cdr3_aa: ASSLVSPGDGYT
v_call: TRBV4-1; j_call: TRBJ1-2; cdr3_aa: ASSRGQGDGYT
v_call: TRBV30; j_call: TRBJ2-5; cdr3_aa: AWSRDQETQY